Each of the 30 T cell receptor beta chains below was sequenced from the same sample in a study of blood T cell repertoires in COVID-19. Data came from immunoSEQ multiplex PCR; TCRdb stores just in-frame clones and leaves some out. The sample has roughly 160,000 clones; 84% are singletons. The specimen sequenced was peripheral blood. The receptors were sampled from a man between 18 and 29 years old with active or convalescent COVID-19.

The CDR3 sequence: CASSVDRPNQPQHF. The CDR3 nucleotides read TGTGCCAGCAGTGTGGACAGGCCCAATCAGCCCCAGCATTTT. This sequence joins TRBV28 and TRBJ1-5; 7 bases are shared with TRBD1. This CDR3 region has 14 residues. The V gene end was trimmed by 5 bases and the J gene end by 3 bases; junction bases not matched to a gene: 4. Germline V gene sequence: CDR1 MDHEN, CDR2 SYDVKM.

This clone has more than one count but fewer than ten. The V gene is TRBV12-3 or TRBV12-4, the J gene TRBJ1-1, with D hard to call. The CDR3 totals 13 residues. Trimming pared 7 bases from V and 0 bases from J, leaving 9 bases between. The CDR3 DNA sequence: TGTGCCAGCATGGCACAGTTGAACACTGAAGCTTTCTTT. It encodes CASMAQLNTEAFF.

In nucleotides, the CDR3 is TGTGCCAGCAGCCCATGGACAGACCCCTACGAGCAGTACTTC. This gives the protein CASSPWTDPYEQYF. The rearrangement joins TRBV7-8 to TRBJ2-7; possible D gene TRBD1, 6 bases. V shed 5 bases and J shed 2 bases, with 13 bases lying between them. Germline V gene lookup returns CDR1 SGHVS and CDR2 FQNEAQ. The CDR3 extends over 14 amino acids.

The CDR3 nucleotides are TGTGCCAGCAGCAAAGCCCGAGCGGCGTGGCACTACAATGAGCAGTTCTTC. Translating it yields CASSKARAAWHYNEQFF. The genes are TRBV21-1 and TRBJ2-1; TRBD2 is the table's D call, not checked against the DNA. TRBV21-1 is a listed pseudogene. The CDR3 totals 17 residues.

Only a few counts were recorded for this clone. Here the CDR3 DNA reads TGTGCCAGCAGTGAATGGGAGTCGCGGGGCTACACCTTC. This codes for CASSEWESRGYTF. The chain is built from TRBV25-1 and TRBJ1-2, with D unresolved. This CDR3 is 13 amino acids long. V was shortened by 1 base and J by 8 bases, with 11 bases between the two germline ends. The germline V gene encodes CDR1 MGHDK and CDR2 SYGVNS.

In its sample, this clone was seen a few times. The CDR3 bases are TGCGCCAGCAGCCAAGAGGGGCCAGGGGACCCCTACGAGCAGTACTTC. The encoded protein is CASSQEGPGDPYEQYF. The chain combines TRBV4-3 with TRBJ2-7, with TRBD1 as a possible D gene (6 bases). CDR1 and CDR2 (germline): LGHNA, YSLEER. The CDR3 spans 16 residues. V was trimmed by 0 bases and J by 2 bases, leaving 14 bases between them.

This clone occurred once. J is TRBJ2-2 and V is TRBV7-2, with 9 bases identical to TRBD2. Germline CDR1 and CDR2: SGHTA and FQGNSA. Germline trimming cut 2 bases from V and 3 bases from J; bases unmatched to any gene: 4. The CDR3 sequence is 16 residues long. CDR3 DNA sequence: TGTGCCAGCAGCTTAAGAGCGGGAGGACACACCGGGGAGCTGTTTTTT. It encodes CASSLRAGGHTGELFF.

The rearrangement links TRBV10-3 to TRBJ1-4; 10 bases align to TRBD1. Germline loops: CDR1 ENHRY, CDR2 SYGVKD. V trimming: 6 bases; J trimming: 7 bases; junction bases outside the gene matches: 8. The CDR3 has 15 residues. The CDR3 is CAISETGGSFEKLFF. The DNA of the CDR3 is TGTGCCATCAGCGAGACAGGGGGCAGTTTTGAAAAACTGTTTTTT.

V usage is TRBV5-6 and J usage is TRBJ1-5; 9 nucleotides align to TRBD1. V lost 3 bases and J lost 7; bases outside the gene matches: 5. Germline CDR1 and CDR2: SGHDT and YYEEEE. The CDR3 is 14 residues long. This CDR3 reads CASSSTGGGQPQHF. CDR3 nucleotides: TGTGCCAGCAGCTCCACAGGGGGCGGGCAGCCCCAGCATTTT.

This chain joins TRBV5-8 and TRBJ1-5; D unresolved. Trimming removed 0 bases from V and 1 base from J, with 14 bases in between. CDR1 is SGHTS, CDR2 YDEGEE, per germline. There are 17 residues in the CDR3. The CDR3 nucleotides are TGTGCCAGCAGCTTGGTGGGTAGAGGGTGGAGCAATCAGCCCCAGCATTTT. As protein: CASSLVGRGWSNQPQHF.

This chain connects TRBV6-5 to TRBJ2-7; D is possibly TRBD1 (5 bases). In germline, CDR1 is MNHEY, CDR2 SVGAGI. This CDR3 is built from 12 residues. Trimming stripped 1 base from V and 6 bases from J, with 7 bases between. CDR3 loop: CASSYFRGEQYF. The DNA for the CDR3 is TGTGCCAGCAGTTACTTTAGGGGCGAGCAGTACTTC.

CDR3 bases: TGTGCCAGCAGCCCGCGGTACAGGGGGTCAGATACGCAGTATTTT. Protein: CASSPRYRGSDTQYF. The genes are TRBV5-6 and TRBJ2-3; TRBD1 agrees at 8 bases. Germline V gene data show CDR1 as SGHDT and CDR2 as YYEEEE. This CDR3 contains 15 residues. The V segment lost 4 bases and the J segment 4 bases; nucleotides outside the gene matches: 8.

The V and J genes are TRBV7-9 and TRBJ2-7; tentative D call: TRBD2 (5 bases). Trimming shortened V by 1 base and J by 5 bases, and 12 bases separated the two germline ends. The length of the CDR3 is 14 residues. CDR1 is SEHNR, CDR2 FQNEAQ, per germline (reference sequence). CDR3 sequence reads: CASSLEEERDEQYF. The CDR3 DNA sequence: TGTGCCAGCAGCTTAGAGGAGGAACGCGACGAGCAGTACTTC.

The gene calls are TRBV7-3 and TRBJ2-3; 9 bases line up with TRBD2. Looked up from germline, CDR1 is SGHTA and CDR2 is FQGTGA. V shed 4 bases and J 4 bases; nucleotides not matched to a gene: 9. CDR3 length equals 16 residues. CDR3 sequence: CASSSHGGRVSDTQYF. The CDR3 DNA reads as TGTGCCAGCAGCTCACACGGCGGGAGGGTTTCAGATACGCAGTATTTT.

The chain uses TRBV7-2 and TRBJ1-2; 9 bases are shared with TRBD1. This CDR3 comprises 15 residues. With V trimmed by 2 bases and J by 2 bases, 3 bases remained unmatched. CDR1 and CDR2 (germline): SGHTA, FQGNSA. This chain's CDR3 is CASSLKGQGNYGYTF. DNA of the CDR3: TGTGCCAGCAGCTTAAAGGGACAGGGAAACTATGGCTACACCTTC.

This CDR3 is CASSQEQGRFSYEQYF. The CDR3 nucleotides are TGTGCCAGCAGCCAAGAACAGGGGAGATTCTCCTACGAGCAGTACTTC. The chain carries TRBV4-2 and TRBJ2-7; the match to TRBD1 covers 7 bases. CDR1 is LGHNA and CDR2 is YNFKEQ in the germline V gene. The J segment lost 0 bases and the V segment lost 0 bases, leaving 5 bases of the junction unmatched. The CDR3 has 16 residues.

This sequence joins TRBV4-1 and TRBJ1-2, with D possibly matching TRBD1 (5 bases). CDR1 is MGHRA, CDR2 YSYEKL, per germline. With 5 bases removed from V and 0 bases from J, the gap between germline ends came to 13 bases. The CDR3 consists of 15 residues. This CDR3 is CASSSWAGPNYGYTF. The CDR3 DNA reads as TGCGCCAGCAGCTCCTGGGCGGGGCCTAACTATGGCTACACCTTC.

This chain links TRBV2 with TRBJ1-5; no clear D gene. Germline assignment: CDR1 SNHLY and CDR2 FYNNEI. V lost 9 bases and J lost 2, with 17 bases in between. The CDR3 covers 15 residues. CDR3 in amino acids: CASKYPGEGNQPQHF. The CDR3 DNA is TGTGCCAGTAAATACCCCGGGGAGGGCAATCAGCCCCAGCATTTT. The entire variable domain, with the rest obtained from reference TRBV2 and TRBJ1-5, is as follows: EPEVTQTPSHQVTQMGQEVILRCVPISNHLYFYWYRQILGQKVEFLVSFYNNEISEKSEIFDDQFSVERPDGSNFTLKIRSTKLEDSAMYFCASKYPGEGNQPQHFGDGTRLSIL.

The chain uses TRBV6-4 and TRBJ1-1; D unresolved. Deletions cut 5 bases from V and 0 bases from J, with 7 bases between. CDR1 is MRHNA, CDR2 SNTAGT, per germline. The CDR3 is 13 amino acids. CDR3 coding DNA: TGTGCCAGCAGTCTCAGTTTGAACACTGAAGCTTTCTTT. This codes for CASSLSLNTEAFF.

This clone was counted only a few times. The rearrangement joins TRBV7-9 to TRBJ2-5; D unclear. V lost 5 bases and J lost 0, with 22 bases in between. CDR3 size: 18 residues. Germline loops: CDR1 SEHNR, CDR2 FQNEAQ (reference sequence). In DNA form, the CDR3 reads TGTGCCAGCAGCCATCCGTCGTCGGGTAGGTTGTACCAAGAGACCCAGTACTTC. The encoded protein is CASSHPSSGRLYQETQYF.

This rearrangement joins TRBV19 to TRBJ2-3; D is uncertain. CDR1 is LNHDA, CDR2 SQIVND, per germline (reference sequence). This CDR3 has 14 amino acids. With 2 bases removed from V and 2 bases from J, the gap between germline ends came to 8 bases. The CDR3 coding sequence is TGTGCCAGTAGTATACGACTTTCCACAGATACGCAGTATTTT. It codes for CASSIRLSTDTQYF.

This chain links TRBV30 with TRBJ1-1; D might be TRBD1 (5 bases). This CDR3 spans 14 amino acids. The V and J ends lost 0 bases and 6 bases respectively, with 14 bases between them. Germline V CDR1 and CDR2: GTSNPN, SVGIG (reference sequence). The CDR3: CAWSVSGGYAEAFF. As DNA, the CDR3 is TGTGCCTGGAGTGTATCGGGGGGATATGCTGAAGCTTTCTTT.

V is TRBV15 and J is TRBJ1-2, with 8 bases that match TRBD1. Germline CDR1 LNHNV, CDR2 YYDKDF (reference sequence). The CDR3 is 17 amino acids. V lost 4 bases to trimming and J lost 2 bases; unmatched junction nucleotides: 12. The CDR3 sequence is CATSILYPRDRNYGYTF. CDR3 nucleotide sequence: TGTGCCACCAGCATATTATATCCCCGGGACAGGAACTATGGCTACACCTTC.

The CDR3 coding sequence is TGTGCCTGGAGTAGGAGAATCCAAGAGACCCAGTACTTC. It encodes CAWSRRIQETQYF. This chain links TRBV30 with TRBJ2-5; D unclear. V lost 2 bases and J lost 1, with 8 bases in between. Germline V lookup: CDR1 GTSNPN, CDR2 SVGIG (reference sequence). The CDR3 loop spans 13 amino acids.

This clone is a singleton in its sample. This chain links TRBV6-6 with TRBJ2-1; 8 bases fit TRBD2. J gave up 15 bases and V 5 bases, and 6 bases lay outside the gene matches. Germline V gene sequence: CDR1 MNHNY, CDR2 SVGAGI (reference sequence). The CDR3 consists of 11 residues. The DNA of the CDR3 is TGTGCCAGCAGTCTCGGACTAGCCACGTTCTTC. Its translation: CASSLGLATFF.

A single count supports this clone. The J gene is TRBJ1-1, the V gene TRBV10-2; D call uncertain. Germline-derived CDR1 and CDR2 are WSHSY and SAAADI. Trimming removed 7 bases at V and 1 base at J, with 13 bases between. The CDR3 sequence is 14 residues long. The CDR3 here is CASTLGLENTEAFF. In nucleotides, the CDR3 is TGCGCCAGCACCCTGGGCCTCGAGAACACTGAAGCTTTCTTT.

This clone was counted once. The J gene is TRBJ2-2, the V gene TRBV28, with 8 bases fitting TRBD2. Germline V gives CDR1 MDHEN, CDR2 SYDVKM. The CDR3 length is 20 residues. V lost 5 bases and J lost 0; bases outside the gene matches: 17. CDR3 DNA sequence: TGTGCCAGCAGTCCACCCCCCGGCCCGGGGGGGCGTTCGAACACCGGGGAGCTGTTTTTT. It translates to CASSPPPGPGGRSNTGELFF.

The gene calls are TRBV19 and TRBJ1-6, with D unclear. In germline, CDR1 is LNHDA, CDR2 SQIVND (reference sequence). This CDR3 spans 18 amino acids. Trimming shortened V by 3 bases and J by 0 bases, and 15 bases separated the two germline ends. Here the CDR3 DNA reads TGTGCCAGTAGTATTGACGCCGGAGGAGGCTCCTATAATTCACCCCTCCACTTT. Residues: CASSIDAGGGSYNSPLHF.

The V call is TRBV9, the J call TRBJ2-1, with TRBD2 identical over 8 bases. This CDR3 region has 16 residues. Germline assignment: CDR1 SGDLS and CDR2 YYNGEE. With 0 bases clipped from V and 6 bases from J, the junction kept 8 bases outside the gene matches. Here the CDR3 reads CASSVAGGPRANEQFF. CDR3 in DNA: TGTGCCAGCAGCGTAGCGGGAGGGCCAAGGGCCAATGAGCAGTTCTTC.

The chain uses TRBV21-1 and TRBJ2-5; TRBD2, the table's D call, lacks a check against the DNA. TRBV21-1 is reported as a pseudogene. The CDR3 has 14 amino acids. CDR3 DNA sequence: TGTGCCAGAAGGACTAGCGGGGGCCAAGAGACCCAGTACTTC. It encodes CARRTSGGQETQYF.